This is a list of T cell receptor beta chains from one sample in a study of brain T cells in children with intractable seizures. Here immunoSEQ multiplex PCR was the method, and the copy in TCRdb shows in-frame clones only, minus some. The profile covers some 62,000 clones, with 95% to 97% appearing a single time and 0.35% to 0.4% taken by the ten largest. This specimen consisted of peripheral blood, obtained at surgery. The source is a boy less than two years old with focal cortical dysplasia and intractable seizures. CDR3s include the opening cysteine and the closing phenylalanine or tryptophan. The order of the fields is V gene, clone size, J gene, D gene, CDR3 protein, CDR3 DNA. The D gene is left open where the match is weak. Some rows have no size entry. The others give once, few or many, or a class for an expanded clone.

TRBV18,.,TRBJ1-3,TRBD1,CASSPPDRINTIYF,TGTGCCAGCTCACCCCCGGACAGGATAAACACCATATATTTT
TRBV7-2,.,TRBJ2-3,.,CASSLEVPGADTQYF,TGTGCCAGCAGCTTAGAGGTTCCGGGAGCAGATACGCAGTATTTT
TRBV12-5,.,TRBJ1-2,TRBD1,CASGPKGAYNYGYTF,TGTGCTAGTGGTCCCAAGGGGGCATACAACTATGGCTACACCTTC
TRBV6-5,.,TRBJ1-6,TRBD1,CASSSTGTGQSPLHF,TGTGCCAGCAGTTCCACCGGGACAGGACAATCACCCCTCCACTTT
TRBV2,.,TRBJ2-1,.,CASSEPSNEQFF,TGTGCCAGCAGTGAACCCTCGAATGAGCAGTTCTTC
TRBV19,.,TRBJ2-1,.,CASSILITSPPEIQQFF,TGTGCCAGTAGTATCCTAATTACTAGCCCCCCGGAGATCCAGCAGTTCTTC
TRBV29-1,.,TRBJ2-3,.,CSVDRAVSRGDTQYF,TGCAGCGTTGATAGGGCCGTATCCAGAGGGGATACGCAGTATTTT
TRBV2,.,TRBJ2-3,.,CASRGIQGPDTQYF,TGTGCCAGCAGGGGGATCCAAGGCCCAGATACGCAGTATTTT
TRBV19,.,TRBJ1-4,.,CASTLRRGDGEKLFF,TGTGCCAGTACCCTAAGACGGGGTGATGGAGAAAAACTGTTTTTT
TRBV7-9,.,TRBJ2-3,.,CASSLGTDTQYF,TGTGCCAGCAGCTTAGGCACAGATACGCAGTATTTT
TRBV15,.,TRBJ2-5,.,CATSGQGGRETQYF,TGTGCCACCAGCGGCCAAGGGGGACGAGAGACCCAGTACTTC
TRBV7-2,.,TRBJ2-7,TRBD2,CASSRSGDSYEQYF,TGTGCCAGCAGCCGGAGCGGGGACTCCTACGAGCAGTACTTC
TRBV3-1/TRBV3-2,.,TRBJ2-7,TRBD2,CASSPTGLAGHHEQYF,TGTGCCAGCAGCCCCACAGGACTAGCGGGTCATCACGAGCAGTACTTC
TRBV14,.,TRBJ1-4,.,CASSQGTDRKNEKLFF,TGTGCCAGCAGCCAAGGCACGGACAGAAAAAATGAAAAACTGTTTTTT
TRBV19,.,TRBJ2-3,TRBD1,CASSVGTGSTDTQYF,TGTGCCAGTAGTGTCGGGACAGGGAGCACAGATACGCAGTATTTT
TRBV6-1,once,TRBJ1-1,.,CASSEIGNTEAFF,TGTGCCAGCAGTGAAATTGGAAACACTGAAGCTTTCTTT
TRBV29-1,once,TRBJ2-6,.,CSVEATGANVLTF,TGCAGCGTTGAGGCAACTGGGGCCAACGTCCTGACTTTC
TRBV11-2,.,TRBJ2-6,.,CASSLGRSGANVLTF,TGTGCCAGCAGCCTGGGGCGCTCTGGGGCCAACGTCCTGACTTTC
TRBV4-1,.,TRBJ1-6,.,CASSPTTVYNSPLHF,TGCGCCAGCAGCCCTACGACAGTCTATAATTCACCCCTCCACTTT
TRBV7-9,.,TRBJ2-7,TRBD2,CASSLDRTSGSFYEQYF,TGTGCCAGCAGCTTAGACCGGACTAGCGGGAGTTTCTACGAGCAGTACTTC
TRBV6-6,.,TRBJ2-7,TRBD1,CASSRGQGAGYEQYF,TGTGCCAGCAGCAGGGGACAGGGGGCTGGGTACGAGCAGTACTTC
TRBV5-1,.,TRBJ2-7,.,CASSPRTGIRSYEQYF,TGCGCCAGCAGCCCGCGAACCGGGATCCGCTCCTACGAGCAGTACTTC
TRBV20-1,.,TRBJ2-5,TRBD2,CSASLTGGQETQYF,TGCAGTGCTAGTTTAACGGGGGGCCAAGAGACCCAGTACTTC
TRBV5-1,.,TRBJ2-2,.,CASSLWTVDTGELFF,TGCGCCAGCAGCCTTTGGACAGTAGACACCGGGGAGCTGTTTTTT
TRBV5-4,.,TRBJ2-3,.,CASSLGEGGTTDTQYF,TGTGCCAGCAGCTTGGGTGAGGGCGGGACTACAGATACGCAGTATTTT
TRBV25-1,once,TRBJ2-7,.,CASHGVGTYEQYF,TGTGCCAGCCATGGGGTGGGGACCTACGAGCAGTACTTC
TRBV9,once,TRBJ2-1,.,CASSVGGTQQFF,TGTGCCAGCAGCGTAGGTGGGACTCAGCAGTTCTTC
TRBV28,.,TRBJ2-7,.,CASSDVTQRYEQYF,TGTGCCAGCAGTGACGTCACCCAACGCTACGAGCAGTACTTC
TRBV21-1,.,TRBJ2-1,.,CASSKRVPREGGVWRFF,TGTGCCAGCAGCAAAAGAGTACCCCGGGAGGGGGGCGTATGGAGGTTCTTC
TRBV6-5,.,TRBJ1-1,.,CASSYSGGNTEAFF,TGTGCCAGCAGTTACAGTGGGGGGAACACTGAAGCTTTCTTT
TRBV7-9,.,TRBJ2-6,.,CASSLRDSGFSGANVLTF,TGTGCCAGCAGCTTACGGGACTCCGGATTCTCTGGGGCCAACGTCCTGACTTTC
TRBV4-2,.,TRBJ2-5,.,CASSPLVLGAHQETQYF,TGTGCCAGCAGCCCCCTTGTCCTAGGGGCCCACCAAGAGACCCAGTACTTC
TRBV24-1,.,TRBJ2-1,TRBD2,CATSDTTSGKSSYNEQFF,TGTGCCACCAGTGATACAACTAGCGGGAAGAGCTCCTACAATGAGCAGTTCTTC
TRBV4-1,.,TRBJ2-1,.,CASSQEGRTRKNEQFF,TGCGCCAGCAGCCAGGAGGGTAGGACCAGGAAGAATGAGCAGTTCTTC
TRBV10-3,.,TRBJ1-1,TRBD1,CAIGLRQGPAFF,TGTGCCATCGGCTTGCGACAGGGCCCAGCTTTCTTT
TRBV6-5,.,TRBJ2-1,TRBD1,CASSYGQGSYNEQFF,TGTGCCAGCAGTTACGGACAGGGCTCCTACAATGAGCAGTTCTTC
TRBV5-8,.,TRBJ1-1,.,CASSRPREVVPSTEAFF,TGTGCCAGCAGCCGCCCCAGGGAGGTCGTTCCGAGCACTGAAGCTTTCTTT
TRBV6-5,.,TRBJ2-3,.,CASRGGGSDTQYF,TGTGCCAGCAGGGGCGGAGGGTCAGATACGCAGTATTTT
TRBV18,.,TRBJ1-2,.,CASSESTGNYGYTF,TGTGCCAGCTCCGAATCGACAGGCAACTATGGCTACACCTTC
TRBV3-1/TRBV3-2,.,TRBJ2-3,.,CASSQSDSTTQYF,TGTGCCAGCAGCCAGTCGGACAGTACTACGCAGTATTTT
TRBV27,.,TRBJ1-2,TRBD1,CASSHRGGGYTF,TGTGCCAGCAGTCACAGGGGAGGCGGCTACACCTTC
TRBV27,.,TRBJ2-7,TRBD2,CASSLRRGEPGLAGEYEQYF,TGTGCCAGCAGTTTAAGGCGCGGTGAGCCGGGACTAGCGGGGGAGTACGAGCAGTACTTC
TRBV14,.,TRBJ1-1,.,CASSQNRLNTEAFF,TGTGCCAGCAGCCAAAACAGGTTGAACACTGAAGCTTTCTTT
TRBV12-3/TRBV12-4,.,TRBJ1-5,.,CASSWGSHQPQHF,TGTGCCAGCAGTTGGGGGTCCCATCAGCCCCAGCATTTT
TRBV15,once,TRBJ2-5,TRBD1,CATSRDFGRGRETQYF,TGTGCCACCAGCAGAGATTTTGGCAGGGGGCGGGAGACCCAGTACTTC
TRBV5-1,.,TRBJ2-3,.,CASSLQSTDTQYF,TGCGCCAGCAGCTTACAGAGCACAGATACGCAGTATTTT
TRBV5-1,.,TRBJ1-2,TRBD1,CASSLAVRGRDYGYTF,TGCGCCAGCAGCTTGGCTGTCAGGGGGCGAGACTATGGCTACACCTTC
TRBV11-2,.,TRBJ2-7,.,CASSPTSGIYEQYF,TGTGCCAGCAGCCCCACATCAGGGATTTACGAGCAGTACTTC
TRBV6-5,.,TRBJ2-3,.,CASSYSGRTDTQYF,TGTGCCAGCAGTTACTCCGGGAGAACAGATACGCAGTATTTT
TRBV6-2/TRBV6-3,.,TRBJ1-5,.,CASSFRGGGLNQPQHF,TGTGCCAGCAGTTTTCGGGGTGGGGGGCTCAATCAGCCCCAGCATTTT
TRBV27,.,TRBJ2-2,TRBD2,CASRERGGYTGELFF,TGTGCCAGCAGAGAGCGGGGGGGCTACACCGGGGAGCTGTTTTTT
TRBV7-9,.,TRBJ2-1,.,CASSPLDYNEQFF,TGTGCCAGCAGCCCTTTGGACTACAATGAGCAGTTCTTC
TRBV2,.,TRBJ2-5,.,CASRPNVESYQETQYF,TGTGCCAGCAGACCGAACGTCGAGTCGTACCAAGAGACCCAGTACTTC
TRBV27,.,TRBJ1-1,TRBD1,CASSPYTGGAAEAFF,TGTGCCAGCAGTCCCTACACAGGGGGCGCAGCTGAAGCTTTCTTT
TRBV19,.,TRBJ2-5,TRBD1,CASSMGQGETQYF,TGTGCCAGTAGTATGGGACAGGGGGAGACCCAGTACTTC
TRBV25-1,once,TRBJ1-5,.,CASSGTDGNQPQHF,TGTGCCAGCAGTGGGACGGACGGCAATCAGCCCCAGCATTTT
TRBV15,.,TRBJ2-7,.,CATSRDTGAGIGYEQYF,TGTGCCACCAGCAGAGATACTGGAGCCGGGATCGGGTACGAGCAGTACTTC
TRBV21-1,.,TRBJ2-7,.,CASSPSGSSYEQYF,TGTGCCAGCAGTCCTAGCGGGAGCTCCTACGAGCAGTACTTC